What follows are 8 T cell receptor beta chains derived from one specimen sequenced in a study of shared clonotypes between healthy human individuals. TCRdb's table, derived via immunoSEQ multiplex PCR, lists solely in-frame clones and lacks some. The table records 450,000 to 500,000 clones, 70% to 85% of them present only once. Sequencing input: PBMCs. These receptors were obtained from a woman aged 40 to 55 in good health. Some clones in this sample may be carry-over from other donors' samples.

Written as DNA, the CDR3 is TGTGCCAGCAGCCCCCCCCCGGGTACGACTGGCTACACCTTC. This gives the protein CASSPPPGTTGYTF. The chain combines TRBV7-9 with TRBJ1-2; D is unclear. Germline V CDR1 and CDR2: SEHNR, FQNEAQ (reference sequence). The CDR3 contains 14 residues. V was clipped by 5 bases and J by 7 bases, with 17 bases between them.

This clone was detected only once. This CDR3 reads CASRLRGNTEAFF. The CDR3 coding sequence is TGTGCCAGTAGGTTACGGGGGAACACTGAAGCTTTCTTT. This chain joins TRBV19 and TRBJ1-1; unclear D gene. The CDR3 runs 13 residues. Trimming removed 6 bases at V and 1 base at J, with 9 bases between. Looked up from germline, CDR1 is LNHDA and CDR2 is SQIVND (reference sequence).

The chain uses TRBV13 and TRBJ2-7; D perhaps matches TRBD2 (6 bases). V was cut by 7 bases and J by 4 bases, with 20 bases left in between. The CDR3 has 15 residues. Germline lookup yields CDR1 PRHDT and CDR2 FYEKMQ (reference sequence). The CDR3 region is CASNSPGGGSYEQYF. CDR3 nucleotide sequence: TGTGCCAGCAACAGTCCCGGGGGAGGATCGTACGAGCAGTACTTC. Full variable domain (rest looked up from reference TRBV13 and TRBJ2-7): AAGVIQSPRHLIKEKRETATLKCYPIPRHDTVYWYQQGPGQDPQFLISFYEKMQSDKGSIPDRFSAQQFSDYHSELNMSSLELGDSALYFCASNSPGGGSYEQYFGPGTRLTVT.

In DNA, the CDR3 is TGTGCCAGCAGCCCCCTCCCCCTAGCGGGAGGGCTTAATGAGCAGTTCTTC. Encoded protein: CASSPLPLAGGLNEQFF. The chain links TRBV7-3 to TRBJ2-1, with 12 bases matching TRBD2. This CDR3 spans 17 amino acids. CDR1 and CDR2 from the germline V gene are SGHTA and FQGTGA. Germline trimming cut 5 bases from V and 7 bases from J; bases unmatched to any gene: 12.

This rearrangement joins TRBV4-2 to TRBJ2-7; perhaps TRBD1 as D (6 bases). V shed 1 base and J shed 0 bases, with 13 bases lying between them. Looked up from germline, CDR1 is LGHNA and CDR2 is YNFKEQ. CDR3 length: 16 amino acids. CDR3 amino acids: CASSQGSGTPSYEQYF. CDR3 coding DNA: TGTGCCAGCAGCCAAGGGAGTGGGACACCCTCCTACGAGCAGTACTTC.

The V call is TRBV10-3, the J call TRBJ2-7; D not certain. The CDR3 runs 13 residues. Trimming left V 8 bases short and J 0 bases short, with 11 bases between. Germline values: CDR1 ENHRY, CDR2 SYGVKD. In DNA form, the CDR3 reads TGTGCCATCCAGGACCGAAGCTCCTACGAGCAGTACTTC. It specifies CAIQDRSSYEQYF.

In DNA, the CDR3 is TGTGCCAGCAGTGTCTTAGCGGGAGAGGGGGGTGAGCAGTTCTTC. The encoded protein is CASSVLAGEGGEQFF. The V and J genes are TRBV2 and TRBJ2-1, with 9 bases that match TRBD2. CDR1 and CDR2 from the germline V gene are SNHLY and FYNNEI. The CDR3 totals 15 residues. Trimming cost V 4 bases and J 9 bases; bases outside gene matches: 10.

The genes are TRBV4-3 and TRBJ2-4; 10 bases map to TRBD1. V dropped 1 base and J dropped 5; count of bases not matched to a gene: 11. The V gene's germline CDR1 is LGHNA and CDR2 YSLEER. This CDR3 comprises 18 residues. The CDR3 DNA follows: TGCGCCAGCAGCCAAGTCCTTCGGGACAGGGGAGGAGAAAACATTCAGTACTTC. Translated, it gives CASSQVLRDRGGENIQYF.